This T cell receptor beta chain comes out of a study of blood T cell repertoires in COVID-19. Overall study context: COVID-19 samples, acute and convalescent, were from the United States, Italy and Spain.

Original handling: Amplifying reference gene primers gave estimates of nucleated cell counts. TCRdb's copy holds only in-frame clones and misses some; the assay was immunoSEQ multiplex PCR. That table is the source of V, J and clone size, and D and trimming were worked out from the DNA. This table holds around 81,000 clones, more than 80% found once. The CDR3 has 14 residues. The germline V gene encodes CDR1 SEHNR and CDR2 FQNEAQ (reference sequence). The J segment lost 5 bases and the V segment lost 5 bases, leaving 7 bases of the junction unmatched. This chain uses TRBV7-9 with TRBJ1-1; 8 nucleotides line up with TRBD1. This receptor was taken from a human donor in a cohort sampled during active COVID-19. Specimen: peripheral blood. The CDR3 loop is CASSRDRGWTEAFF. In nucleotides, the CDR3 is TGTGCCAGCAGCCGAGACAGGGGTTGGACTGAAGCTTTCTTT.